The rows below give T cell receptor beta chains drawn from one sample of a study of CD8+ T cells in alopecia areata. Profiled with immunoSEQ multiplex PCR; TCRdb holds only in-frame clones, not every one. The sample carries approximately 170,000 clones, more than 55% recorded once. The sequencing used CD4+ T cells sorted from blood, collected at week 4, from a patient treated with tofacitinib. Receptors were obtained from a human donor with alopecia areata. CDR3s include the opening cysteine and the closing phenylalanine or tryptophan. Fields, in order: V gene, J gene, D gene, CDR3 length, clone size, CDR3 protein, CDR3 DNA. D genes are given only for firm matches. Clone sizes are given selectively: once, few, many, or a class where the clone is expanded.

TRBV7-2	TRBJ2-4	TRBD1	16	few	CASSLETGLAKNIQYF	TGTGCCAGCAGCTTAGAGACAGGGCTAGCCAAAAACATTCAGTACTTC
TRBV6-5	TRBJ2-1	TRBD1	14	once	CASSYLQGVNEQFF	TGTGCCAGCAGTTACTTACAGGGGGTCAATGAGCAGTTCTTC
TRBV29-1	TRBJ2-7	TRBD1	12	NA	CSVTGQSYEQYF	TGCAGCGTGACGGGACAGTCCTACGAGCAGTACTTC
TRBV5-1	TRBJ2-5	NA	14	NA	CASSPSGSQETQYF	TGCGCCAGCAGCCCCTCAGGGTCCCAAGAGACCCAGTACTTC
TRBV30	TRBJ2-7	TRBD2	15	NA	CAWKKVAGVNYEQYF	TGTGCCTGGAAGAAGGTAGCGGGAGTTAACTACGAGCAGTACTTC
TRBV7-3	TRBJ2-2	NA	12	NA	CASSSGVGELFF	TGTGCCAGCAGCTCTGGCGTGGGGGAGCTGTTTTTT
TRBV5-1	TRBJ2-7	TRBD1	13	NA	CASSLGQRMRQYF	TGCGCCAGCAGCCTGGGACAGCGGATGAGGCAGTACTTC
TRBV5-4	TRBJ1-5	TRBD1	14	few	CASSQQGTDQPQHF	TGTGCCAGCAGCCAACAGGGGACCGATCAGCCCCAGCATTTT
TRBV19	TRBJ1-1	TRBD1	13	NA	CASTLLGGGEAFF	TGTGCCAGTACCCTACTTGGAGGGGGCGAAGCTTTCTTT
TRBV7-9	TRBJ2-3	TRBD2	15	few	CASSSSSGRGGTQYF	TGTGCCAGCAGCTCGTCTAGCGGGAGAGGGGGTACGCAGTATTTT
TRBV4-1	TRBJ2-1	NA	15	NA	CASSQEPGVVNEQFF	TGCGCCAGCAGCCAAGAACCGGGAGTAGTCAATGAGCAGTTCTTC
TRBV4-2	TRBJ1-2	TRBD1	14	few	CASSQVDRAPGYTF	TGTGCCAGCAGCCAAGTGGACAGGGCCCCTGGCTACACCTTC
TRBV5-6	TRBJ2-3	NA	13	NA	CASGGAGTGTQYF	TGTGCCAGCGGGGGCGCCGGAACGGGGACGCAGTATTTT
TRBV5-1	TRBJ2-7	NA	14	NA	CASSLGRTDREQYF	TGCGCCAGCAGCTTGGGAAGAACTGATCGCGAGCAGTACTTC